The 23 T cell receptor beta chains given below trace back to one sample, sequenced in a study of pediatric ulcerative colitis. The rectum was sampled with one to two pinch biopsies at colonoscopy. Sequencing was performed with immunoSEQ multiplex PCR; in TCRdb, only in-frame clones are kept and a portion is missing. The sample records about 35,000 clones, about 81% being singletons. The material sequenced was gut tissue. All receptors come from a boy younger than 18 with mild ulcerative colitis.

The gene calls are TRBV6-1 and TRBJ2-7; the D gene is possibly TRBD1 (5 bases). Deletions cut 5 bases from V and 3 bases from J, with 17 bases between. CDR1 is MNHNS and CDR2 is SASEGT in the germline V gene. CDR3 length: 15 amino acids. The DNA of the CDR3 is TGTGCCAGCAGTTTACGACAGCCTCCTCACTACGAGCAGTACTTC. It yields the protein CASSLRQPPHYEQYF.

The rearrangement links TRBV19 to TRBJ1-1; D possibly corresponds to TRBD1 (6 bases). The CDR3 sequence is 15 residues long. V lost 3 bases and J lost 3, with 14 bases in between. Germline V CDR1 and CDR2: LNHDA, SQIVND (reference sequence). CDR3 sequence reads: CASSILQGFYTEAFF. CDR3 sequence (DNA): TGTGCCAGTAGTATCTTACAGGGATTCTACACTGAAGCTTTCTTT. The variable domain in full, completed from reference TRBV19 and TRBJ1-1, reads DGGITQSPKYLFRKEGQNVTLSCEQNLNHDAMYWYRQDPGQGLRLIYYSQIVNDFQKGDIAEGYSVSREKKESFPLTVTSAQKNPTAFYLCASSILQGFYTEAFFGQGTRLTVV.

This chain joins TRBV9 and TRBJ2-7; D ambiguous. V shed 3 bases and J shed 0 bases, with 13 bases lying between them. The CDR3 contains 15 residues. Looked up from germline, CDR1 is SGDLS and CDR2 is YYNGEE. CDR3: CASSAYSSSSYEQYF. The CDR3 region has the DNA TGTGCCAGCAGCGCTTACTCCTCTAGCTCCTACGAGCAGTACTTC.

The V and J genes are TRBV28 and TRBJ2-7; maybe TRBD1 (6 bases). The CDR3 totals 13 residues. Germline V CDR1 and CDR2: MDHEN, SYDVKM. In nucleotides, the CDR3 is TGTGCTTGGGGGCAGGACGAATCCTACGAGCAGTACTTC. Protein product: CAWGQDESYEQYF. The full variable domain, its missing parts supplied by reference TRBV28 and TRBJ2-7, is DVKVTQSSRYLVKRTGEKVFLECVQDMDHENMFWYRQDPGLGLRLIYFSYDVKMKEKGDIPEGYSVSREKKERFSLILESASTNQTSMYLCAWGQDESYEQYFGPGTRLTVT.

V is TRBV7-9 and J is TRBJ2-6, with a tentative D call TRBD2 (6 bases). With 3 bases removed from V and 0 bases from J, the gap between germline ends came to 15 bases. This CDR3 contains 18 residues. The germline V gene encodes CDR1 SEHNR and CDR2 FQNEAQ (reference sequence). DNA of the CDR3: TGTGCCAGCAGCTTCCCGACGGGGAGGTTCTCTGGGGCCAACGTCCTGACTTTC. Encoded protein: CASSFPTGRFSGANVLTF. Filled out from reference TRBV7-9 and TRBJ2-6, the complete variable domain reads DTGVSQNPRHKITKRGQNVTFRCDPISEHNRLYWYRQTLGQGPEFLTYFQNEAQLEKSRLLSDRFSAERPKGSFSTLEIQRTEQGDSAMYLCASSFPTGRFSGANVLTFGAGSRLTVL.

V usage is TRBV12-5 and J usage is TRBJ1-2; TRBD1 matches 7 bases. The CDR3 runs to 12 residues. The trim removed 7 bases at V and 6 bases at J, leaving 5 bases unmatched. CDR1 and CDR2 (germline): LGHNT, FRNRAP. DNA of the CDR3: TGTGCTAGTGCCAGGGGGGACGATGGCTACACCTTC. This gives the protein CASARGDDGYTF.

The chain has TRBV5-4 and TRBJ1-1; the match to TRBD1 covers 9 bases. The length of the CDR3 is 15 residues. The junction had 8 bases not matched to a gene; V was cut back by 4 bases and J by 4 bases. Germline assignment: CDR1 SGHNT and CDR2 YYREEE (reference sequence). This CDR3 is CASSPGQGDVTEAFF. For the CDR3, the DNA is TGTGCCAGCAGCCCGGGACAGGGCGATGTCACTGAAGCTTTCTTT. Complete variable domain (other parts from reference TRBV5-4 and TRBJ1-1): ETGVTQSPTHLIKTRGQQVTLRCSSQSGHNTVSWYQQALGQGPQFIFQYYREEENGRGNFPPRFSGLQFPNYSSELNVNALELDDSALYLCASSPGQGDVTEAFFGQGTRLTVV.

CDR3: CASSIGVDYEQYF. The CDR3 nucleotides read TGTGCCAGTAGTATAGGGGTGGACTACGAGCAGTACTTC. The chain links TRBV19 to TRBJ2-7; unclear D gene. This CDR3 has 13 residues. Trimming stripped 1 base from V and 3 bases from J, with 7 bases between. Germline CDR1 LNHDA, CDR2 SQIVND (reference sequence).

The chain is built from TRBV7-8 and TRBJ2-1; D perhaps matches TRBD2 (5 bases). The V gene lost 1 base and the J gene lost 9 bases, with 10 bases spanning the gap. The CDR3 extends over 13 amino acids. Looked up from germline, CDR1 is SGHVS and CDR2 is FQNEAQ. CDR3 DNA sequence: TGTGCCAGCAGCTTAGGACGGGGATCTGAGCAGTTCTTC. It specifies CASSLGRGSEQFF.

The V call is TRBV18, the J call TRBJ2-2; D remains unclear. This CDR3 is 14 amino acids long. Trimming pared 3 bases from V and 4 bases from J, leaving 9 bases between. CDR1 and CDR2 from the germline V gene are KGHSH and LQKENI. CDR3 sequence reads: CASSPSGATGELFF. CDR3 nucleotide sequence: TGTGCCAGCTCACCGTCGGGCGCCACCGGGGAGCTGTTTTTT.

The V and J genes are TRBV27 and TRBJ2-5, with D perhaps TRBD1 (6 bases). Trimming cost V 3 bases and J 5 bases, with 16 bases left between them. The CDR3 runs to 15 residues. Germline-derived CDR1 and CDR2 are MNHEY and SMNVEV (reference sequence). CDR3 sequence (DNA): TGTGCCAGCAGTTTCAGCCCCACAGGGTCGGAGACCCAGTACTTC. It is translated as CASSFSPTGSETQYF.

The V and J genes are TRBV30 and TRBJ1-5, with TRBD1 matching over 7 bases. This CDR3 has 18 amino acids. Germline CDR1 is GTSNPN and CDR2 is SVGIG (reference sequence). J was trimmed by 1 base and V by 1 base; bases with no gene match: 13. The CDR3 coding sequence is TGTGCCTGGAGTGCCGGGACAGAGGGCCGGTGGAGCAATCAGCCCCAGCATTTT. The encoded protein is CAWSAGTEGRWSNQPQHF.

The V call is TRBV7-3, the J call TRBJ2-3; weak D call: TRBD1 (6 bases). Trimming took 6 bases from V and 2 from J, leaving 12 bases between them. The CDR3 runs to 14 residues. The germline V gene has CDR1 SGHTA and CDR2 FQGTGA. The CDR3 DNA is TGTGCCAGCAGGAAAACAGGGACCACAGATACGCAGTATTTT. It encodes CASRKTGTTDTQYF. Full variable domain (rest looked up from reference TRBV7-3 and TRBJ2-3): GAGVSQTPSNKVTEKGKYVELRCDPISGHTALYWYRQSLGQGPEFLIYFQGTGAADDSGLPNDRFFAVRPEGSVSTLKIQRTERGDSAVYLCASRKTGTTDTQYFGPGTRLTVL.

This chain uses TRBV6-1 with TRBJ2-5; 10 bases align to TRBD1. The CDR3 contains 15 residues. Looked up from germline, CDR1 is MNHNS and CDR2 is SASEGT. With V trimmed by 6 bases and J by 5 bases, 9 bases remained unmatched. The CDR3 DNA sequence: TGTGCCAGCAGCTACAGACAGGGGGCTAGTGAGACCCAGTACTTC. It translates to CASSYRQGASETQYF.

This clone was picked up one time. V and J are TRBV14 and TRBJ1-2; D is ambiguous. CDR1 is SGHDN and CDR2 is FVKESK in the germline V gene. V was clipped by 4 bases and J by 7 bases, with 13 bases between them. The CDR3 has 13 residues. The CDR3 spells CASSLRTRGGYTF. The CDR3 coding sequence is TGTGCCAGCAGCCTCAGAACCCGCGGTGGCTACACCTTC.

The chain has TRBV5-4 and TRBJ2-4; D call uncertain. Germline loops: CDR1 SGHNT, CDR2 YYREEE (reference sequence). CDR3 size: 14 residues. The V end was cut by 4 bases, the J end by 1 base, with 9 bases between. The CDR3 DNA is TGTGCCAGCAGCCCGGGTGTGGCCAAAAACATTCAGTACTTC. Its translation is CASSPGVAKNIQYF.

The chain links TRBV4-2 to TRBJ2-3; TRBD2 matches 7 bases. CDR1 is LGHNA, CDR2 YNFKEQ, per germline. V lost 5 bases and J lost 1; bases outside the gene matches: 9. There are 16 residues in the CDR3. CDR3 DNA sequence: TGTGCCAGCAGCTCCCAGCCCAGCGGGGGCACAGATACGCAGTATTTT. Translating gives CASSSQPSGGTDTQYF.

The table lists this clone with a few counts. V usage is TRBV30 and J usage is TRBJ1-5, with D unresolved. Germline lookup yields CDR1 GTSNPN and CDR2 SVGIG (reference sequence). The CDR3 consists of 13 residues. Trimming stripped 5 bases from V and 4 bases from J, with 12 bases between. The CDR3 is CAWCLGPNQPQHF. CDR3 coding DNA: TGTGCCTGGTGCTTGGGTCCAAATCAGCCCCAGCATTTT.

The chain couples TRBV27 to TRBJ2-3; 8 bases align to TRBD1. CDR1 and CDR2 (germline): MNHEY, SMNVEV (reference sequence). V lost 4 bases and J lost 6; bases outside the gene matches: 6. This CDR3 contains 14 residues. The CDR3 loop reads CASSSPTGADTQYF. CDR3 coding DNA: TGTGCCAGCAGTTCCCCGACAGGGGCGGATACGCAGTATTTT.

This chain joins TRBV5-1 and TRBJ2-5; 8 bases are shared with TRBD1. CDR1 is SGHRS, CDR2 YFSETQ, per germline. V dropped 5 bases and J dropped 7; count of bases not matched to a gene: 10. This CDR3 spans 14 amino acids. In DNA, the CDR3 is TGCGCCAGCAGTCCCGGACAGGGACGATGGACCCAGTACTTC. This encodes CASSPGQGRWTQYF.

The chain combines TRBV5-6 with TRBJ2-2; D is unresolved. The CDR3 is made up of 15 amino acids. The germline V and J ends were trimmed by 4 bases and 2 bases, with 12 bases remaining between them. From germline, CDR1 is SGHDT and CDR2 YYEEEE. CDR3 DNA: TGTGCCAGCAGCGGAAACGGGCGCAACACCGGGGAGCTGTTTTTT. Its protein product is CASSGNGRNTGELFF.

The gene calls are TRBV6-5 and TRBJ2-7; no firm D call. V lost 2 bases and J lost 6, with 8 bases in between. Germline V gives CDR1 MNHEY, CDR2 SVGAGI. This CDR3 contains 12 residues. The CDR3 region is CASSYPNSEQYF. Here the CDR3 DNA reads TGTGCCAGCAGTTACCCCAATAGCGAGCAGTACTTC.

This rearrangement joins TRBV6-6 to TRBJ2-2, with 11 positions matching TRBD1. V lost 6 bases to trimming and J lost 6 bases; unmatched junction nucleotides: 3. Looked up from germline, CDR1 is MNHNY and CDR2 is SVGAGI (reference sequence). The CDR3 totals 14 residues. CDR3 coding DNA: TGTGCCAGCAGCTGGGACAGGGGGGCCGGGGAGCTGTTTTTT. This translates into CASSWDRGAGELFF.